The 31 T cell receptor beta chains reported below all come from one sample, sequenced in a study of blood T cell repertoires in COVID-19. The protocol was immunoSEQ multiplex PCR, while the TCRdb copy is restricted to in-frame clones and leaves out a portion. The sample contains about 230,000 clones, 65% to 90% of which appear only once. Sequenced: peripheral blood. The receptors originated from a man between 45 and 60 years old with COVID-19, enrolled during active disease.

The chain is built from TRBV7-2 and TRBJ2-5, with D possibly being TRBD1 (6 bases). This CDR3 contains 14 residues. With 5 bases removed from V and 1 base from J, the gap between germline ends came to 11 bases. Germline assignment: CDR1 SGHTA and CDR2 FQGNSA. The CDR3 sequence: CASSTRGPQETQYF. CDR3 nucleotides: TGTGCCAGCAGCACCAGGGGACCCCAAGAGACCCAGTACTTC. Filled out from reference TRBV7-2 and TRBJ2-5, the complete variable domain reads GAGVSQSPSNKVTEKGKDVELRCDPISGHTALYWYRQSLGQGLEFLIYFQGNSAPDKSGLPSDRFSAERTGGSVSTLTIQRTQQEDSAVYLCASSTRGPQETQYFGPGTRLLVL.

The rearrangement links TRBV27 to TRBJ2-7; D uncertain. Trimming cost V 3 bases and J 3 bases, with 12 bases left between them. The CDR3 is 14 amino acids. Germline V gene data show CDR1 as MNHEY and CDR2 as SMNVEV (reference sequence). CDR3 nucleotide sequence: TGTGCCAGCAGTTTCGGCCGACATGGCTACGAGCAGTACTTC. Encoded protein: CASSFGRHGYEQYF.

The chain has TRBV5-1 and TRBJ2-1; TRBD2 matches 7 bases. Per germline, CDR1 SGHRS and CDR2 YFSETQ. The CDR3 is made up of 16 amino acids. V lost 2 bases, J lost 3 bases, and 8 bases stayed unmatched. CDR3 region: CASSFVTGGSYNEQFF. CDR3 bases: TGCGCCAGCAGCTTCGTGACGGGGGGTAGCTACAATGAGCAGTTCTTC.

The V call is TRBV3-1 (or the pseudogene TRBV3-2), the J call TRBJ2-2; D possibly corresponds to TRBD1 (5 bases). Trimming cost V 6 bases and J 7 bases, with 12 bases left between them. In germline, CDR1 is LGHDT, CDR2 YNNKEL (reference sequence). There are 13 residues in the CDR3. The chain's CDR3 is CASRQVVSGELFF. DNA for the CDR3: TGTGCCAGCAGACAGGTGGTGAGCGGGGAGCTGTTTTTT.

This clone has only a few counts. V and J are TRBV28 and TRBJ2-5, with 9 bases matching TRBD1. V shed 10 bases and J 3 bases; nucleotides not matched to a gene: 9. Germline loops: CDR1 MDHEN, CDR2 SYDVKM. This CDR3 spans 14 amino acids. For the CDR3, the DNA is TGTGCCACCTCCGGGACAGGGTGGGAAGAGACCCAGTACTTC. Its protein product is CATSGTGWEETQYF.

The CDR3 reads CASSLEGQVDEQYF. The CDR3 DNA reads as TGCGCCAGCAGCTTGGAGGGACAAGTGGACGAGCAGTACTTC. The chain is built from TRBV5-1 and TRBJ2-7; possibly TRBD1 for D (6 bases). The CDR3 loop spans 14 amino acids. V dropped 0 bases and J dropped 5 bases, with 12 bases sitting between them. The V gene's germline CDR1 is SGHRS and CDR2 YFSETQ.

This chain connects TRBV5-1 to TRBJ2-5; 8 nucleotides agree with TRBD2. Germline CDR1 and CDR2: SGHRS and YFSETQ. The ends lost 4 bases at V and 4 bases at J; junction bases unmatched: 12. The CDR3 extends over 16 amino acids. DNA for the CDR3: TGCGCCAGCAGCCTCATTTCGGGACTAGTCTTAGAGACCCAGTACTTC. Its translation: CASSLISGLVLETQYF.

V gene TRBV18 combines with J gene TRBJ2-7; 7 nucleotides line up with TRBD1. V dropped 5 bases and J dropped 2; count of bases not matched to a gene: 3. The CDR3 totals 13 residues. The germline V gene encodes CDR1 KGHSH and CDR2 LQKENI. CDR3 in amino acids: CASSGTVTYEQYF. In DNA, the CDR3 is TGTGCCAGCTCAGGGACAGTTACCTACGAGCAGTACTTC.

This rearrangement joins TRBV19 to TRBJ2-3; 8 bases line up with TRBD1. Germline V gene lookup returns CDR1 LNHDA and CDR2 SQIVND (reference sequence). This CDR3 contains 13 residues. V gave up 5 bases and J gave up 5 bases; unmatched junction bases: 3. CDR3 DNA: TGTGCCAGTAGTGCGACAGGGGAAGATACGCAGTATTTT. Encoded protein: CASSATGEDTQYF. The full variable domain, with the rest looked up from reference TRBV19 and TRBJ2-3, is DGGITQSPKYLFRKEGQNVTLSCEQNLNHDAMYWYRQDPGQGLRLIYYSQIVNDFQKGDIAEGYSVSREKKESFPLTVTSAQKNPTAFYLCASSATGEDTQYFGPGTRLTVL.

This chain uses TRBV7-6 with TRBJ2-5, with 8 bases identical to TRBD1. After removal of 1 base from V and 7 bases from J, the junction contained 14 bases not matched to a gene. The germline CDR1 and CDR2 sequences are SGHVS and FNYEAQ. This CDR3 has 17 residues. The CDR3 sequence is CASSLEGTGRSGGTQYF. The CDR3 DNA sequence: TGTGCCAGCAGCTTAGAGGGGACAGGCCGATCTGGGGGGACCCAGTACTTC.

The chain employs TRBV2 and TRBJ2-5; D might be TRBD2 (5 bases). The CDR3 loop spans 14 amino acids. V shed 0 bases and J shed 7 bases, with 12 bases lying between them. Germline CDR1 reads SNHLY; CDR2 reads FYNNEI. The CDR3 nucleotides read TGTGCCAGCAGTGAAGCACCCCTCGGGGTGACCCAGTACTTC. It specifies CASSEAPLGVTQYF.

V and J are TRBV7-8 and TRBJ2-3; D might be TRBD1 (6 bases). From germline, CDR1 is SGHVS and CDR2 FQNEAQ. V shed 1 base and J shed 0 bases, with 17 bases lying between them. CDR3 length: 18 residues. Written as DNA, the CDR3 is TGTGCCAGCAGCTTAGAGGGCAGGGGAACCCGTAGCACAGATACGCAGTATTTT. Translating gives CASSLEGRGTRSTDTQYF.

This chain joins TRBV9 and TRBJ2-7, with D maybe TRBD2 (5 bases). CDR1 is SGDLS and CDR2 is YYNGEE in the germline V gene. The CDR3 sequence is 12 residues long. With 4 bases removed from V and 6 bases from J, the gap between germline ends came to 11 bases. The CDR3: CASSPVEGEQYF. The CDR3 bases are TGTGCCAGCAGCCCAGTAGAGGGCGAGCAGTACTTC.

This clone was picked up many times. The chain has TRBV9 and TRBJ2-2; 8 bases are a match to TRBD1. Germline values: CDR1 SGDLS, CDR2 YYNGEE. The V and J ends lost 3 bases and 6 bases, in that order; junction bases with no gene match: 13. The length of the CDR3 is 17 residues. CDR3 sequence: CASSETQDRETAGELFF. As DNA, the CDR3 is TGTGCCAGCAGCGAGACCCAGGACAGGGAGACGGCCGGGGAGCTGTTTTTT.

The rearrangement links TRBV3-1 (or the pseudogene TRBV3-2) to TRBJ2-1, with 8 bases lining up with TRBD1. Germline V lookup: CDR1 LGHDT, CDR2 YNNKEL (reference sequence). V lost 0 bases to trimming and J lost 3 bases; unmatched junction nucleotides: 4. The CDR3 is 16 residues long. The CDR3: CASSQEFGQGYNEQFF. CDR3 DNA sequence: TGTGCCAGCAGCCAAGAGTTCGGACAGGGCTACAATGAGCAGTTCTTC.

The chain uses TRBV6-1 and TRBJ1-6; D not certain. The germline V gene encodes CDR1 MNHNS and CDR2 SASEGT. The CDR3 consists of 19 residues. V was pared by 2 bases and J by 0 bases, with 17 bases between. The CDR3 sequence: CASSEPEDFPSSYNSPLHF. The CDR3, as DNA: TGTGCCAGCAGTGAACCCGAGGACTTCCCGAGCTCCTATAATTCACCCCTCCACTTT.

The CDR3 nucleotides read TGTGCCAGCAGCCCTCGCGGTTACAATGAGCAGTTCTTC. Its translation: CASSPRGYNEQFF. This rearrangement joins TRBV12-3 or TRBV12-4 to TRBJ2-1; no clear D. V was trimmed by 6 bases and J by 4 bases, leaving 10 bases between them. This CDR3 has 13 residues.

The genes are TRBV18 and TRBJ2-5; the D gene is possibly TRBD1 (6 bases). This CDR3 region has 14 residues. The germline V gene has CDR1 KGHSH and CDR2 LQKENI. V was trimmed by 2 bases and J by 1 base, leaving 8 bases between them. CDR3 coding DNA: TGTGCCAGCTCACCAGGGACACCCCAAGAGACCCAGTACTTC. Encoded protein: CASSPGTPQETQYF.

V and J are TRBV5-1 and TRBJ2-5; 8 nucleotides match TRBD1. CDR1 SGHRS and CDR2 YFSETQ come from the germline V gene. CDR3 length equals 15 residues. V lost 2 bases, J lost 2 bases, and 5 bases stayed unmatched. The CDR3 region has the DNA TGCGCCAGCAGCTTCGGGACAGGATTACAAGAGACCCAGTACTTC. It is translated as CASSFGTGLQETQYF.

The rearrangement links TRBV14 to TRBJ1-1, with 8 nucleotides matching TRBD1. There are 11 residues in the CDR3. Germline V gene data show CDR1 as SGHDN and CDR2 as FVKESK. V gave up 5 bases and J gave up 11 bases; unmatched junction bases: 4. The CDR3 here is CASSTRGLAFF. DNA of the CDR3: TGTGCCAGCAGCACCAGGGGGCTCGCTTTCTTT. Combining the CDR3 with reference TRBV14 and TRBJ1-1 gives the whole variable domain EAGVTQFPSHSVIEKGQTVTLRCDPISGHDNLYWYRRVMGKEIKFLLHFVKESKQDESGMPNNRFLAERTGGTYSTLKVQPAELEDSGVYFCASSTRGLAFFGQGTRLTVV.

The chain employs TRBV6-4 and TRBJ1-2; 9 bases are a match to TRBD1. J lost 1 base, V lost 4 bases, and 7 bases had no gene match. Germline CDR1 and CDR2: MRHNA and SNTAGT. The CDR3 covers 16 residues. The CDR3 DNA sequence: TGTGCCAGCAGTGCCTCCGGGACAGGGCTTAACTATGGCTACACCTTC. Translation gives CASSASGTGLNYGYTF.

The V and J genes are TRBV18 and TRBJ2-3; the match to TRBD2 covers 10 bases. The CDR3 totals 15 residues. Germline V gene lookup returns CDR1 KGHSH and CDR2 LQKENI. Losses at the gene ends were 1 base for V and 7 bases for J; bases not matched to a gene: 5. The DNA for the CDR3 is TGTGCCAGCTCACCACTAGCGGGGGGCAGCAATACGCAGTATTTT. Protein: CASSPLAGGSNTQYF.

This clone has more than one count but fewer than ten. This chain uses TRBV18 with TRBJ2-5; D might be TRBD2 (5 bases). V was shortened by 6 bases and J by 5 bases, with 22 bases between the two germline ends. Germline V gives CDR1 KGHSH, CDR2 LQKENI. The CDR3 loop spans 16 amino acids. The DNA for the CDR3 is TGTGCCAGCTCCCCGAGGGAACTCGGGCTGGGGGAGACCCAGTACTTC. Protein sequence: CASSPRELGLGETQYF. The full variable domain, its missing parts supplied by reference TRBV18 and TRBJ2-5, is NAGVMQNPRHLVRRRGQEARLRCSPMKGHSHVYWYRQLPEEGLKFMVYLQKENIIDESGMPKERFSAEFPKEGPSILRIQQVVRGDSAAYFCASSPRELGLGETQYFGPGTRLLVL.

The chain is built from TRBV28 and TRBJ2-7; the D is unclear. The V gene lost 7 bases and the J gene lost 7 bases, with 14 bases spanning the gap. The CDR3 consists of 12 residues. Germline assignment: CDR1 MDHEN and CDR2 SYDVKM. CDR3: CASKLTKEEQYF. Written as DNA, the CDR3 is TGTGCCAGCAAGCTAACTAAAGAAGAGCAGTACTTC.

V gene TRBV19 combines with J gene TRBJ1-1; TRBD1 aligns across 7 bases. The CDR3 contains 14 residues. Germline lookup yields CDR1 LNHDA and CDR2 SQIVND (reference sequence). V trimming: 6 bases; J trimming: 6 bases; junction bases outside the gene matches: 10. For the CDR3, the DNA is TGTGCCAGTAGAAAAGGGGGCGCAGTCGCTGAAGCTTTCTTT. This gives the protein CASRKGGAVAEAFF.

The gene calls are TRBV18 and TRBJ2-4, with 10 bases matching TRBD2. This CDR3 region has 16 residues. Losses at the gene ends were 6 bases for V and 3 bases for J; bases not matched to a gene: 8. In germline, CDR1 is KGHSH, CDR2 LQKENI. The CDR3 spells CASSTGTSVDKNIQYF. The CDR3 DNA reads TGTGCCAGCTCTACCGGGACTAGCGTCGACAAAAACATTCAGTACTTC. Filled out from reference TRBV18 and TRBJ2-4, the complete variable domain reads NAGVMQNPRHLVRRRGQEARLRCSPMKGHSHVYWYRQLPEEGLKFMVYLQKENIIDESGMPKERFSAEFPKEGPSILRIQQVVRGDSAAYFCASSTGTSVDKNIQYFGAGTRLSVL.

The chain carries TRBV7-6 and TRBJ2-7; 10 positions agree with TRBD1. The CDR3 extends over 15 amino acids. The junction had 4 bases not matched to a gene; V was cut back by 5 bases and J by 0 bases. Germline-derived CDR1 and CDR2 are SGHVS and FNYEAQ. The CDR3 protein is CASSAGDRGSYEQYF. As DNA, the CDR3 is TGTGCCAGCAGCGCCGGGGACAGGGGCTCCTACGAGCAGTACTTC.

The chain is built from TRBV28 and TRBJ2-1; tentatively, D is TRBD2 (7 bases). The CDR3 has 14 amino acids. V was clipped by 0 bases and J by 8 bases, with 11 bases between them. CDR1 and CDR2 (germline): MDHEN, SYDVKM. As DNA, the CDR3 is TGTGCCAGCAGTTTATGGGGGGGGCCCGATGAGCAGTTCTTC. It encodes CASSLWGGPDEQFF.

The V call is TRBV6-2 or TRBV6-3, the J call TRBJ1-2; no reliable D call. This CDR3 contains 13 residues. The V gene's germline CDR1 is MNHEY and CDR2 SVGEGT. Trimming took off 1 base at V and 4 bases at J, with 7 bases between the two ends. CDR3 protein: CASSYWPTYGYTF. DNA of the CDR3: TGTGCCAGCAGTTACTGGCCCACCTATGGCTACACCTTC.

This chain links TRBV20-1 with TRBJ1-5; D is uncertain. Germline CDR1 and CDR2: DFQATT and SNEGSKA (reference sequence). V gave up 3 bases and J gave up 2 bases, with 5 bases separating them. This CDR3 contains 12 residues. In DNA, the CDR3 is TGCAGTGCTAGTGCCGGCAATCAGCCCCAGCATTTT. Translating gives CSASAGNQPQHF.

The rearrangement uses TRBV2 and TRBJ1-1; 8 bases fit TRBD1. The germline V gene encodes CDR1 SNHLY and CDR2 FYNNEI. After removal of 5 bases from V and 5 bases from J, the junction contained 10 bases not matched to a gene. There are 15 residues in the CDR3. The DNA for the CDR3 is TGTGCCAGCAGTTCCTCCGGACAGGGAAATACTGAAGCTTTCTTT. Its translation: CASSSSGQGNTEAFF.